This T cell receptor (beta chain) was sequenced in a study of beta chain features in type 1 diabetes. Whole-study results and caveats: HLA effects on TCRB rearrangement stayed unresolved here. Compared to healthy donors, patients appeared to have naive, central memory and Treg TCRB repertoires that were more alike. Moderate yet significant TCRB CDR3 shortening was seen in Type 1 diabetes patients in all four CD4+ subsets.

The sequenced template was cDNA made from the entire isolated RNA. TCRdb keeps only in-frame clones here, not all; method: immunoSEQ multiplex PCR. The sample includes a few hundred thousand clones, around 9.6% of them seen just once. Trimming cost V 1 base and J 7 bases; bases outside gene matches: 7. Germline V CDR1 and CDR2: SGHNT, YYREEE (reference sequence). The CDR3 has 14 amino acids. The authors sorted CD4+ naive, central memory, regulatory and stem cell-like memory cells via CD45RO/CCR7/CD25/CD127/CD95/CD27. Purity exceeded 95% in all sorted populations. Details on this clone: Its antigen is not known.

The sequenced material came from central memory CD4+ T cells from blood. V and J are TRBV5-4 and TRBJ1-2; 7 bases are shared with TRBD1. The source of this sequence is a man aged 25-40 years with type 1 diabetes. The CDR3 here is CASSLLNSGGGYTF. The DNA for the CDR3 is TGTGCCAGCAGCTTGCTGAATTCAGGGGGTGGCTACACCTTC.